These 23 T cell receptor beta chains share one sample of origin, sequenced in a study of CD4 T cells in relation to SARS-CoV-2 and coronaviruses. These receptors have no known antigen. Data came from immunoSEQ multiplex PCR; TCRdb stores just in-frame clones and leaves some out. The data hold some 21,000 clones, with about 70% observed a single time. Unexposed donor CD4+ T cells date from 2011-2018, before the COVID-19 pandemic. After roughly 9 days of culture, CD4+ T cells were isolated. Sequencing input: CD4+ T cells from PBMCs, cultured in vitro. The receptors originated from a human donor in good health.

V is TRBV7-3 and J is TRBJ2-4; a weak D match, TRBD1 (5 bases). The CDR3 sequence is 15 residues long. Per the germline V gene, CDR1 is SGHTA and CDR2 is FQGTGA. Trimming left V 0 bases short and J 6 bases short, with 12 bases between. The CDR3 nucleotides are TGTGCCAGCAGCTTAACTAAGGGGTACGGAAACATTCAGTACTTC. Protein: CASSLTKGYGNIQYF.

The chain combines TRBV24-1 with TRBJ2-7; TRBD2 matches at 8 bases. The CDR3 runs 16 residues. Trimming at V came to 5 bases and at J to 7 bases, leaving 15 bases not matched to a gene. From germline, CDR1 is KGHDR and CDR2 SFDVKD. CDR3 nucleotide sequence: TGTGCCACCAGTGGGGAGAGTAGCGGGAACCTTTTTGAGCAGTACTTC. Translating gives CATSGESSGNLFEQYF.

This chain uses TRBV30 with TRBJ1-5; tentative D call: TRBD1 (6 bases). Germline lookup yields CDR1 GTSNPN and CDR2 SVGIG (reference sequence). The V gene lost 0 bases and the J gene lost 1 base, with 10 bases spanning the gap. This CDR3 spans 15 amino acids. The CDR3 spells CAWSVRGGSNQPQHF. The CDR3 DNA follows: TGTGCCTGGAGTGTACGAGGGGGAAGCAATCAGCCCCAGCATTTT.

Only a few counts were recorded for this clone. This chain connects TRBV7-7 to TRBJ2-2; the match to TRBD2 covers 10 bases. The CDR3 runs 16 residues. With 5 bases clipped from V and 7 bases from J, the junction kept 10 bases outside the gene matches. CDR1 and CDR2 (germline): SSHAT, FNYEAQ (reference sequence). DNA for the CDR3: TGTGCCAGCAGCCAATCGACTAGCGGGTGGGGCGGGGAGCTGTTTTTT. The encoded protein is CASSQSTSGWGGELFF.

This chain links TRBV5-4 with TRBJ2-7; no clear D. CDR3 length equals 13 residues. Trimming pared 2 bases from V and 6 bases from J, leaving 12 bases between. Germline V CDR1 and CDR2: SGHNT, YYREEE (reference sequence). CDR3 nucleotides: TGTGCCAGCAGCTTAATCACAGTCCCCGAGCAGTACTTC. It encodes CASSLITVPEQYF. Full variable domain (missing parts from reference TRBV5-4 and TRBJ2-7): ETGVTQSPTHLIKTRGQQVTLRCSSQSGHNTVSWYQQALGQGPQFIFQYYREEENGRGNFPPRFSGLQFPNYSSELNVNALELDDSALYLCASSLITVPEQYFGPGTRLTVT.

The chain combines TRBV5-4 with TRBJ1-2; TRBD1 aligns across 8 bases. The trim removed 0 bases at V and 4 bases at J, leaving 5 bases unmatched. This CDR3 region has 15 residues. Looked up from germline, CDR1 is SGHNT and CDR2 is YYREEE (reference sequence). In DNA form, the CDR3 reads TGTGCCAGCAGCTTGGAGCAGGGGGCGACCTATGGCTACACCTTC. The encoded protein is CASSLEQGATYGYTF.

V usage is TRBV9 and J usage is TRBJ2-5; D is uncertain. Trimming left V 2 bases short and J 3 bases short, with 11 bases between. The CDR3 has 14 residues. Germline-derived CDR1 and CDR2 are SGDLS and YYNGEE. CDR3 sequence (DNA): TGTGCCAGCAGCGTTTTAGGATCCGAAGAGACCCAGTACTTC. Its protein is CASSVLGSEETQYF. The variable domain in full, completed from reference TRBV9 and TRBJ2-5, reads DSGVTQTPKHLITATGQRVTLRCSPRSGDLSVYWYQQSLDQGLQFLIQYYNGEERAKGNILERFSAQQFPDLHSELNLSSLELGDSALYFCASSVLGSEETQYFGPGTRLLVL.

The chain is built from TRBV6-1 and TRBJ2-1; 9 bases agree with TRBD1. Germline CDR1 MNHNS, CDR2 SASEGT. After removal of 3 bases from V and 8 bases from J, the junction contained 8 bases not matched to a gene. The CDR3 consists of 15 residues. The CDR3 here is CASSEEGTGFDEQFF. CDR3 nucleotide sequence: TGTGCCAGCAGTGAGGAAGGGACAGGGTTCGATGAGCAGTTCTTC.

The rearrangement links TRBV5-1 to TRBJ2-7; TRBD2 agrees at 10 bases. Trimming took 4 bases from V and 9 from J; bases not matched to a gene: 16. In germline, CDR1 is SGHRS, CDR2 YFSETQ. This CDR3 spans 16 amino acids. This CDR3 reads CASSPRPGLAADGQYF. The CDR3 DNA reads as TGCGCCAGCAGCCCACGACCTGGACTAGCGGCCGACGGGCAGTACTTC.

The chain couples TRBV3-1 (or the pseudogene TRBV3-2) to TRBJ1-2; 11 nucleotides match TRBD1. Germline CDR1 reads LGHDT; CDR2 reads YNNKEL (reference sequence). This CDR3 spans 15 amino acids. The junction had 9 bases not matched to a gene; V was cut back by 5 bases and J by 7 bases. CDR3 loop: CASSTPDRGLFGYTF. In DNA form, the CDR3 reads TGTGCCAGCAGCACCCCGGACAGGGGGCTCTTTGGCTACACCTTC.

This clone came up once. V is TRBV30 and J is TRBJ1-4, with D possibly matching TRBD1 (5 bases). The CDR3 totals 14 residues. Trimming left V 4 bases short and J 7 bases short, with 16 bases between. The germline CDR1 and CDR2 sequences are GTSNPN and SVGIG (reference sequence). Here the CDR3 DNA reads TGTGCCTGGACCAACCGGGGGGGAGGTGAAAAACTGTTTTTT. This translates into CAWTNRGGGEKLFF. The variable domain in full, with the rest retrieved from reference TRBV30 and TRBJ1-4, is SQTIHQWPATLVQPVGSPLSLECTVEGTSNPNLYWYRQAAGRGLQLLFYSVGIGQISSEVPQNLSASRPQDRQFILSSKKLLLSDSGFYLCAWTNRGGGEKLFFGSGTQLSVL.

The rearrangement uses TRBV10-3 and TRBJ1-2, with D tentatively TRBD1 (6 bases). The V gene lost 4 bases and the J gene lost 7 bases, with 16 bases spanning the gap. CDR1 and CDR2 from the germline V gene are ENHRY and SYGVKD. This CDR3 region has 14 residues. The CDR3 sequence is CAISGPDSGSGYTF. CDR3 bases: TGTGCCATCAGTGGACCGGACAGTGGGTCTGGCTACACCTTC.

The V and J genes are TRBV7-3 and TRBJ2-7; the D gene is possibly TRBD1 (6 bases). There are 15 residues in the CDR3. Germline CDR1 is SGHTA and CDR2 is FQGTGA. Trimming removed 5 bases at V and 1 base at J, with 15 bases between. The CDR3 DNA follows: TGTGCCAGCAGCCTGGGACAAGGACCATCCTACGAGCAGTACTTC. Its protein product is CASSLGQGPSYEQYF.

This clone was counted between two and nine times. The chain combines TRBV4-2 with TRBJ1-5; 7 bases are shared with TRBD1. This CDR3 is 16 amino acids long. Germline V CDR1 and CDR2: LGHNA, YNFKEQ. J gave up 2 bases and V 5 bases, and 9 bases lay outside the gene matches. The CDR3 DNA sequence: TGTGCCAGCAGCTACGGGGGAGGGACAGGCAATCAGCCCCAGCATTTT. Amino acids: CASSYGGGTGNQPQHF.

This rearrangement joins TRBV9 to TRBJ2-1, with TRBD2 identical over 12 bases. This CDR3 is 15 amino acids long. The V gene end was trimmed by 6 bases and the J gene end by 4 bases; junction bases not matched to a gene: 5. In germline, CDR1 is SGDLS, CDR2 YYNGEE. DNA for the CDR3: TGTGCCAGCACCGAGGGACTAGCGGGTTACAATGAGCAGTTCTTC. Protein product: CASTEGLAGYNEQFF.

This clone was picked up one time. This chain uses TRBV29-1 with TRBJ1-4, with 7 bases matching TRBD1. The CDR3 consists of 14 residues. Germline V gene data show CDR1 as SQVTM and CDR2 as ANQGSEA. V gave up 5 bases and J gave up 3 bases; unmatched junction bases: 6. This CDR3 is CSVLPGQSNEKLFF. The CDR3 region has the DNA TGCAGCGTTCTGCCGGGACAGTCTAATGAAAAACTGTTTTTT.

This chain joins TRBV9 and TRBJ2-5, with D unresolved. This CDR3 region has 14 residues. Germline CDR1 SGDLS, CDR2 YYNGEE. The V gene lost 0 bases and the J gene lost 1 base, with 7 bases spanning the gap. The CDR3 DNA is TGTGCCAGCAGCGTAGCGGGCAGCCAAGAGACCCAGTACTTC. Protein product: CASSVAGSQETQYF.

The chain combines TRBV7-2 with TRBJ2-1; D is possibly TRBD1 or TRBD2 (5 bases each). Trimming stripped 2 bases from V and 6 bases from J, with 11 bases between. This CDR3 comprises 14 residues. Germline CDR1 and CDR2: SGHTA and FQGNSA. For the CDR3, the DNA is TGTGCCAGCAGCTTACAGGGCGGGTCCAATGAGCAGTTCTTC. It translates to CASSLQGGSNEQFF.

The CDR3 is CASGLPSGGLNEQFF. DNA for the CDR3: TGTGCTAGTGGTTTGCCCTCCGGGGGGCTGAATGAGCAGTTCTTC. The V gene is TRBV12-5, the J gene TRBJ2-1; TRBD2 is a possible D gene (7 bases). This CDR3 region has 15 residues. V dropped 2 bases and J dropped 7 bases, with 15 bases sitting between them. Per germline, CDR1 LGHNT and CDR2 FRNRAP. The whole variable domain, remainder taken from reference TRBV12-5 and TRBJ2-1, is DARVTQTPRHKVTEMGQEVTMRCQPILGHNTVFWYRQTMMQGLELLAYFRNRAPLDDSGMPKDRFSAEMPDATLATLKIQPSEPRDSAVYFCASGLPSGGLNEQFFGPGTRLTVL.

The J gene is TRBJ2-5, the V gene TRBV10-2; tentatively, D is TRBD1 (6 bases). V lost 3 bases and J 1 base, leaving 15 bases between the germline ends. The CDR3 totals 16 residues. Germline assignment: CDR1 WSHSY and CDR2 SAAADI. CDR3 DNA: TGCGCCAGCAGTGACACCGGGACACCTACCCAAGAGACCCAGTACTTC. It yields the protein CASSDTGTPTQETQYF.

In its sample, this clone was seen a few times. The chain uses TRBV5-1 and TRBJ2-1; 11 bases fit TRBD2. This CDR3 has 16 residues. The ends lost 5 bases at V and 8 bases at J; junction bases unmatched: 12. Germline lookup yields CDR1 SGHRS and CDR2 YFSETQ. The CDR3, as DNA: TGCGCCAGCAGTCCCGTTACTAGCGGGAGTTCTTATGAGCAGTTCTTC. Protein product: CASSPVTSGSSYEQFF.

This chain links TRBV5-8 with TRBJ1-1, with D uncertain. The V gene's germline CDR1 is SGHTS and CDR2 YDEGEE. The V gene lost 6 bases and the J gene lost 3 bases, with 18 bases spanning the gap. CDR3 length: 15 residues. CDR3: CASTGERTWDTEAFF. CDR3 in DNA: TGTGCCAGCACCGGAGAAAGAACGTGGGACACTGAAGCTTTCTTT.

This chain connects TRBV6-6 to TRBJ2-2, with TRBD1 matching over 8 bases. V lost 5 bases and J lost 5; bases outside the gene matches: 10. This CDR3 has 16 amino acids. The V gene's germline CDR1 is MNHNY and CDR2 SVGAGI (reference sequence). The CDR3 nucleotides read TGTGCCAGCAGTCGTCTTGGACAGGGTGGGACCGGGGAGCTGTTTTTT. Translation: CASSRLGQGGTGELFF.